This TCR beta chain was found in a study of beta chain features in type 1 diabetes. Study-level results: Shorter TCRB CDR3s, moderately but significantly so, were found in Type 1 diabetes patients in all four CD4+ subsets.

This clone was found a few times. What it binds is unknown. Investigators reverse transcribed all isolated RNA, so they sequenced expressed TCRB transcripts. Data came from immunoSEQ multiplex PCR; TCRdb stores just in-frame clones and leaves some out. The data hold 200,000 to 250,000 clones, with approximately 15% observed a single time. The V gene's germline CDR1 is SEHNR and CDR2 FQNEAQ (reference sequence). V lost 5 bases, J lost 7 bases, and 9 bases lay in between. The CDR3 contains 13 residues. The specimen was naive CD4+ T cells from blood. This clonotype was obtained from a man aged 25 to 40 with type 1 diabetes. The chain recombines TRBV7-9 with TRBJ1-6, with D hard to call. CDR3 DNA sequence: TGTGCCAGCAGCGTGAACTCAAATTCACCCCTCCACTTT. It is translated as CASSVNSNSPLHF.